Each of the 20 T cell receptor beta chains below was sequenced from the same sample in a study of T cells expressing NK-cell markers. With the 5' RACE reads reprocessed, TCRdb shows one record per CDR3 protein and no DNA. This sample carries more than 400,000 distinct CDR3 sequences, with roughly 8% going to the ten biggest clones. Sequencing input: blood T cells: a sorted CD56 or NKG2C T cell subset, CD4+ or CD8+ T cells, or bulk PBMC T cells (not recorded which). These receptors originate from a woman aged 18-69 years in good health.

This rearrangement joins TRBV5-4 to TRBJ2-1. The CDR3 is made up of 15 amino acids. Germline V gene lookup returns CDR1 SGHNT and CDR2 YYREEE (reference sequence). The CDR3 region is CASSPTALSYNEQFF.

The V and J genes are TRBV15 and TRBJ2-1; TCRdb designates TRBD2, a call that cannot be tested without DNA. The germline V gene encodes CDR1 LNHNV and CDR2 YYDKDF (reference sequence). The CDR3 runs to 19 residues. CDR3 sequence: CATSRGSTFGTSNFYEQFF.

The chain joins TRBV7-3 to TRBJ2-4; TCRdb's D call, TRBD2, is unchecked because there is no DNA. The CDR3 is made up of 20 amino acids. The germline V gene encodes CDR1 SGHTA and CDR2 FQGTGA. The CDR3: CASSLTTGTSGTLAKNIQYF.

This sequence joins TRBV5-1 and TRBJ2-1. CDR3 size: 16 residues. Germline V CDR1 and CDR2: SGHRS, YFSETQ. CDR3: CASSKIGHAIDNEQFF.

V gene TRBV27 combines with J gene TRBJ1-2. The CDR3 is 15 residues long. Germline V gene lookup returns CDR1 MNHEY and CDR2 SMNVEV (reference sequence). CDR3 sequence: CASSLKGGWDYGYTF.

The V and J genes are TRBV11-2 and TRBJ2-1. CDR1 SGHAT and CDR2 FQNNGV come from the germline V gene. CDR3 length: 19 amino acids. CDR3 in amino acids: CASSPNGLAARSSYNEQFF.

V is TRBV20-1 and J is TRBJ2-2; TCRdb selects TRBD2, and the lack of DNA leaves this call unchecked. Germline CDR1 is DFQATT and CDR2 is SNEGSKA (reference sequence). The CDR3 consists of 16 residues. CDR3 sequence reads: CSAPGSSGYNTGELFF.

The genes are TRBV4-2 and TRBJ2-1; TCRdb's D call, TRBD2, is unchecked because there is no DNA. From germline, CDR1 is LGHNA and CDR2 YNFKEQ. The CDR3 totals 14 residues. The CDR3 here is CASSQDDASSEQFF.

The chain has TRBV20-1 and TRBJ2-4; TCRdb reports TRBD1, a call that lacks DNA to check it against. Looked up from germline, CDR1 is DFQATT and CDR2 is SNEGSKA (reference sequence). This CDR3 has 13 residues. The CDR3 spells CSAQPGAKNIQYF.

This chain links TRBV29-1 with TRBJ2-5; absent DNA, TCRdb's TRBD1 call cannot be checked. Looked up from germline, CDR1 is SQVTM and CDR2 is ANQGSEA. CDR3 length: 12 residues. The CDR3 sequence is CSVEGGVETQYF.

The chain carries TRBV6-5 and TRBJ2-1. CDR3 size: 15 residues. In germline, CDR1 is MNHEY, CDR2 SVGAGI. CDR3 residues: CASSYERSSYNEQFF.

The chain couples TRBV28 to TRBJ1-2; TCRdb's D call, TRBD1, is unchecked because there is no DNA. This CDR3 comprises 16 residues. Germline CDR1 MDHEN, CDR2 SYDVKM. CDR3 residues: CASSKTGGRGNYGYTF.

This sequence joins TRBV6-1 and TRBJ2-7; TCRdb calls TRBD1, which cannot be checked without DNA. The CDR3 covers 15 residues. Germline V gene data show CDR1 as MNHNS and CDR2 as SASEGT. CDR3: CASSPQGLISYEQYF.

This chain uses TRBV5-1 with TRBJ2-1; the D call of TRBD1 rests on TCRdb alone, since no DNA is present to check it. Germline V CDR1 and CDR2: SGHRS, YFSETQ. This CDR3 spans 16 amino acids. CDR3 region: CASSRDGGTGYNEQFF.

The chain is built from TRBV15 and TRBJ2-3; TCRdb's D gene call, TRBD1, goes unchecked for lack of DNA. The CDR3 is made up of 16 amino acids. Germline V gene lookup returns CDR1 LNHNV and CDR2 YYDKDF (reference sequence). The chain's CDR3 is CATSSGGTPSTDTQYF.

The V gene is TRBV9, the J gene TRBJ2-7; TCRdb returns TRBD1, unconfirmable since there is no DNA. The germline V gene has CDR1 SGDLS and CDR2 YYNGEE. The CDR3 runs to 11 residues. CDR3 in amino acids: CASGTGNEQYF.

The CDR3 protein is CSAPAQGEGQPQHF. The rearrangement links TRBV20-1 to TRBJ1-5. Germline CDR1 DFQATT, CDR2 SNEGSKA (reference sequence). The CDR3 is 14 residues long.

CDR3 region: CASSLVLGLTSSYNEQFF. The gene calls are TRBV12-3 or TRBV12-4 and TRBJ2-1; TCRdb gives TRBD2 as the D gene, but with no DNA this cannot be confirmed. CDR3 size: 18 residues.

This chain connects TRBV6-5 to TRBJ2-4; TCRdb gives TRBD2 as the D gene, but with no DNA this cannot be confirmed. This CDR3 is 14 amino acids long. Germline loops: CDR1 MNHEY, CDR2 SVGAGI. The CDR3: CASSYGEGLAIQYF.

The rearrangement links TRBV7-6 to TRBJ1-2; TCRdb names TRBD1, which stays unverified in the absence of DNA. The CDR3 consists of 16 residues. CDR1 and CDR2 from the germline V gene are SGHVS and FNYEAQ. The CDR3 loop is CASSLAATGSNYGYTF.